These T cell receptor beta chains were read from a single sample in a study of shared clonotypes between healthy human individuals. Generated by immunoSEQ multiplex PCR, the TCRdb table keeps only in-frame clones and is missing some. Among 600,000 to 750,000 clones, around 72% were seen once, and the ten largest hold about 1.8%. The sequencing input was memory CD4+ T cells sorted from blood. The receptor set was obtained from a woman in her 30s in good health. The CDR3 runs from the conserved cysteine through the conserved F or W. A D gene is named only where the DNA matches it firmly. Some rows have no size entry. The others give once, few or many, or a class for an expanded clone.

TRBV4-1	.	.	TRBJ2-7	CASSHDLAGQGDEQYF	TGCGCCAGCAGCCATGACTTAGCGGGACAGGGCGACGAGCAGTACTTC
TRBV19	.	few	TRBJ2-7	CASSTGDYEQYF	TGTGCCAGTAGTACTGGCGACTACGAGCAGTACTTC
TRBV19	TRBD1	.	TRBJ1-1	CASSRWWDSTEAFF	TGTGCCAGTAGTCGATGGTGGGACAGCACTGAAGCTTTCTTT
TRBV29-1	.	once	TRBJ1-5	CSVDLDGSGNQPQHF	TGCAGCGTTGATCTTGACGGTTCGGGCAATCAGCCCCAGCATTTT
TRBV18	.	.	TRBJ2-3	CASSPHAVPGDTQYF	TGTGCCAGCTCACCACATGCGGTGCCGGGGGATACGCAGTATTTT
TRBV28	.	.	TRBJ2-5	CASSLYGQGMIETQYF	TGTGCCAGCAGTTTATATGGTCAGGGGATGATAGAGACCCAGTACTTC
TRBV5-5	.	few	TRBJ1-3	CASSLFGDNSGNTIYF	TGTGCCAGCAGCTTGTTTGGTGACAACTCTGGAAACACCATATATTTT
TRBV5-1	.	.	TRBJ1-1	CASSLYSTGRQAFF	TGCGCCAGCAGCTTGTATAGCACAGGGAGGCAGGCTTTCTTT
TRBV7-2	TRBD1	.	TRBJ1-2	CASSLIQGAQGYTF	TGTGCCAGCAGTTTAATACAGGGGGCACAAGGCTACACCTTC
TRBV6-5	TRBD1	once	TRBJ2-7	CATRTGLYEQYF	TGTGCCACTAGGACAGGGCTATACGAGCAGTACTTC
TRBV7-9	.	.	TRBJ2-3	CASSLVNAATDTQYF	TGTGCCAGCAGCTTAGTCAACGCAGCCACAGATACGCAGTATTTT
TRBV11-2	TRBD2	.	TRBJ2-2	CASSFSGSGSTGELFF	TGTGCCAGCAGCTTTAGCGGGAGCGGGAGCACCGGGGAGCTGTTTTTT
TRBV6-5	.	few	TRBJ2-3	CASSYFADDTDTQYF	TGTGCCAGCAGTTACTTTGCGGACGACACAGATACGCAGTATTTT
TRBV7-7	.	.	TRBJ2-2	CASSLSAPGTGELFF	TGTGCCAGCAGCTTATCCGCGCCAGGGACCGGGGAGCTGTTTTTT
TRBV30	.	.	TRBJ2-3	CAWGADTQYF	TGTGCCTGGGGAGCTGATACGCAGTATTTT
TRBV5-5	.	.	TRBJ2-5	CASSPPEALETQYF	TGTGCCAGCAGTCCACCGGAGGCGCTTGAGACCCAGTACTTC
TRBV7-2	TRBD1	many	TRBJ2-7	CASSFRGRQSYEQYF	TGTGCCAGCAGCTTTAGGGGGCGGCAGTCCTACGAGCAGTACTTC
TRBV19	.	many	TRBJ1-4	CASSNPVATNEKLFF	TGTGCCAGTAGTAATCCCGTTGCAACTAATGAAAAACTGTTTTTT
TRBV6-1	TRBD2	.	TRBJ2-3	CASRYSGRYTDTQYF	TGTGCCAGCCGATACAGCGGGAGGTACACAGATACGCAGTATTTT
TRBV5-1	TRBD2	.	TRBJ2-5	CASSDGGPSGNFQETQYF	TGCGCCAGCAGCGATGGGGGCCCTAGCGGGAACTTCCAAGAGACCCAGTACTTC
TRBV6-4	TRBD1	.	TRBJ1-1	CASSPASGGYTEAFF	TGTGCCAGCAGTCCCGCCTCAGGGGGCTACACTGAAGCTTTCTTT
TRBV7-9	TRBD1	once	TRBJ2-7	CASSLGQGVAEQYF	TGTGCCAGCAGCTTAGGGCAGGGGGTGGCCGAGCAGTACTTC
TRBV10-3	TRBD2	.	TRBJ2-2	CAIREFSGSTGELFF	TGTGCCATCAGAGAGTTTAGCGGGAGCACCGGGGAGCTGTTTTTT
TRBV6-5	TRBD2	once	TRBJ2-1	CASSSPGLANNEQFF	TGTGCCAGCAGTTCGCCGGGACTAGCGAACAATGAGCAGTTCTTC
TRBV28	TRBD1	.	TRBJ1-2	CASSAWTGGANGYTF	TGTGCCAGCAGTGCCTGGACAGGGGGCGCAAATGGCTACACCTTC
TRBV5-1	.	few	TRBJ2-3	CASSVNRGRQGTDTQYF	TGCGCCAGCAGCGTAAACCGGGGTCGTCAGGGCACAGATACGCAGTATTTT
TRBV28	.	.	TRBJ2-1	CASSLRSYEQFF	TGTGCCAGCAGTCTTCGGTCATATGAGCAGTTCTTC
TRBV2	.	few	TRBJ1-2	CASSVLTLYGYTF	TGTGCCAGCAGTGTCTTGACCCTTTATGGCTACACCTTC
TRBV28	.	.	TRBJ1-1	CASDTGYMNTEAFF	TGTGCCAGCGATACAGGCTACATGAACACCGAAGCTTTCTTT
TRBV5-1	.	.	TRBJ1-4	CASSPTGTGNEKLFF	TGCGCCAGCAGCCCAACCGGGACCGGTAATGAAAAACTGTTTTTT
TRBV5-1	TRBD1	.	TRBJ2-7	CASTAGGLNSYEQYF	TGCGCCAGCACCGCAGGGGGCCTAAATTCCTACGAGCAGTACTTC
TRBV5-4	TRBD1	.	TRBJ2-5	CASSLDREETQYF	TGTGCCAGCAGCTTAGACAGGGAAGAGACCCAGTACTTC
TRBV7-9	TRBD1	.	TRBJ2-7	CASSLTGTPYEQYF	TGTGCCAGCAGCCTGACAGGGACCCCCTACGAGCAGTACTTC
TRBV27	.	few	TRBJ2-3	CASSPQGISTDTQYF	TGTGCCAGCAGTCCACAGGGAATTAGCACAGATACGCAGTATTTT
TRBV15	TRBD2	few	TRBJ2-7	CATSSKGLAGEQYF	TGTGCCACCAGCAGCAAGGGACTAGCGGGCGAGCAGTACTTC
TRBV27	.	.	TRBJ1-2	CASRGGGRLGGYTF	TGTGCCAGCCGTGGGGGGGGGCGTCTTGGTGGCTACACCTTC
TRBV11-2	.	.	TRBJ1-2	CASRRDLPNDYGYTF	TGTGCCAGCAGACGGGACCTTCCTAACGACTATGGCTACACCTTC
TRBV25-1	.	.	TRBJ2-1	CASSEPGADNEQFF	TGTGCCAGCAGTGAGCCGGGAGCTGACAATGAGCAGTTCTTC
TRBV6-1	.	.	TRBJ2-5	CASSEDMWETQYF	TGTGCCAGCAGTGAAGACATGTGGGAGACCCAGTACTTC
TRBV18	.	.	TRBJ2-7	CASSPTDYEQYF	TGTGCCAGCTCTCCCACAGATTACGAGCAGTACTTC
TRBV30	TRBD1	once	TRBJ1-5	CAWSAGTGAEHQPQHF	TGTGCCTGGAGTGCAGGGACAGGGGCGGAACATCAGCCCCAGCATTTT
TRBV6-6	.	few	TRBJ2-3	CASSPGWAETDTQYF	TGTGCCAGCAGCCCGGGGTGGGCAGAAACAGATACGCAGTATTTT